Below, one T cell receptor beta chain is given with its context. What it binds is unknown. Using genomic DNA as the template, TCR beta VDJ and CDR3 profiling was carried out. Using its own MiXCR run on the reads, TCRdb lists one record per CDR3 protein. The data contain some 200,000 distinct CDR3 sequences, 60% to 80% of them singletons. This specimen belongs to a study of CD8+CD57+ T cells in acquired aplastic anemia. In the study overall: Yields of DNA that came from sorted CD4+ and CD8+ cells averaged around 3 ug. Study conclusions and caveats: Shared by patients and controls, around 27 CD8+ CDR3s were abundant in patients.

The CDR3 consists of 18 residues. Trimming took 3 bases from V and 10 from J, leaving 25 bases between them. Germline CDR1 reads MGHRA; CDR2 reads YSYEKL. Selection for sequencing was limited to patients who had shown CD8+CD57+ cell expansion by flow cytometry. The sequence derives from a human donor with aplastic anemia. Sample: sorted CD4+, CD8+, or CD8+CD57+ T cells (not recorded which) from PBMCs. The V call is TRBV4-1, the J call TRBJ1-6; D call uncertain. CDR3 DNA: TGCGCCAGCAGCCAGGGGAACTGTGCGACGGGCCTCGACTCACCCCTCCACTTT. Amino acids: CASSQGNCATGLDSPLHF.